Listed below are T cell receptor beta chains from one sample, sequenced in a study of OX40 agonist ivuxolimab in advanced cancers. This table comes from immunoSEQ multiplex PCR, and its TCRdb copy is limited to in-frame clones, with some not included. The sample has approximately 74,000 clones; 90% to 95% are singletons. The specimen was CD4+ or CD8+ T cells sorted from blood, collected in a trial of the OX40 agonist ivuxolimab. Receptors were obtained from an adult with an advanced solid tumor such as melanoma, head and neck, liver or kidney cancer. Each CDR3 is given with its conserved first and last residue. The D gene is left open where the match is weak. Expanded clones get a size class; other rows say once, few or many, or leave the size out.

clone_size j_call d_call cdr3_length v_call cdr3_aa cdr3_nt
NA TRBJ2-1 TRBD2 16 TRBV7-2 CASSLALAASYNEQFF TGTGCCAGCAGCTTAGCGCTAGCGGCTTCCTACAATGAGCAGTTCTTC
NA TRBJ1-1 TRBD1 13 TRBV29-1 CSAETGMNTEAFF TGCAGCGCCGAGACAGGGATGAACACTGAAGCTTTCTTT
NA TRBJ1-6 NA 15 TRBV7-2 CASSLLGRDNSPLHF TGTGCCAGCAGCTTGCTCGGACGGGATAATTCACCCCTCCACTTT
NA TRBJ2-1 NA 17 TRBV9 CASSVEAWTTNYNEQFF TGTGCCAGCAGCGTAGAGGCCTGGACTACCAATTACAATGAGCAGTTCTTC
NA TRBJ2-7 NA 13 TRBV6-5 CASSEARGREQYF TGTGCCAGCAGTGAAGCGCGGGGTAGGGAGCAGTACTTC
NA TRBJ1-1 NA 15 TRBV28 CASSPRSDPNTEAFF TGTGCCAGCAGTCCCCGCTCGGACCCGAACACTGAAGCTTTCTTT
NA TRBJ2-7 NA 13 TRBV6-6 CASSYGESYEQYF TGTGCCAGCAGTTACGGGGAATCCTACGAGCAGTACTTC
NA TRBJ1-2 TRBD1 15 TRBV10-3 CATDRGDGPNYGYTF TGTGCCACCGACAGGGGCGACGGGCCTAACTATGGCTACACCTTC
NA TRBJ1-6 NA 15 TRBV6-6 CASSYPGVVGSPLHF TGTGCCAGCAGTTACCCCGGGGTTGTAGGCTCACCCCTCCACTTT
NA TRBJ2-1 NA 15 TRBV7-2 CASSSELPDYNEQFF TGTGCCAGCAGCTCGGAGCTCCCCGACTACAATGAGCAGTTCTTC
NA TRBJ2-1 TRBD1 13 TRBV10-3 CAISDDRGNEQFF TGTGCCATCAGCGACGACAGGGGGAATGAGCAGTTCTTC
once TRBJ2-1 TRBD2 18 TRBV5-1 CASSLGLAGGLTYNEQFF TGCGCCAGCAGCTTGGGGCTAGCGGGGGGCCTAACCTACAATGAGCAGTTCTTC
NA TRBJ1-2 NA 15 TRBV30 CAWSVGGMKSYGYTF TGTGCCTGGAGTGTAGGAGGGATGAAGAGCTATGGCTACACCTTC
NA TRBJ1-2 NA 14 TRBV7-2 CASSSYFGGPGYTF TGTGCCAGCAGCTCATACTTCGGGGGGCCTGGCTACACCTTC
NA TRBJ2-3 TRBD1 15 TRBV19 CATGRDRVAGNTQYF TGTGCCACCGGCCGAGACAGGGTAGCAGGGAATACGCAGTATTTT
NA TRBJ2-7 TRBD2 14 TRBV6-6 CASSQLAGKNEQYF TGTGCCAGCAGCCAACTAGCGGGTAAGAACGAGCAGTACTTC
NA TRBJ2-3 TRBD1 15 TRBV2 CASREQGVVGDTQYF TGTGCCAGCAGGGAACAGGGGGTGGTCGGGGATACGCAGTATTTT
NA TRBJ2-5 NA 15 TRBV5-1 CASSLVGTHQETQYF TGCGCCAGCAGCTTGGTTGGGACCCACCAAGAGACCCAGTACTTC
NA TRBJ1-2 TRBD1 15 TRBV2 CASSGGQGENYGYTF TGTGCCAGCAGTGGTGGACAGGGGGAAAACTATGGCTACACCTTC
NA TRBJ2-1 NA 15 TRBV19 CASSTGPGSYNEQFF TGTGCCAGTAGTACGGGCCCAGGATCCTACAATGAGCAGTTCTTC
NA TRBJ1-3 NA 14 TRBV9 CASSGQSSGNTIYF TGTGCCAGCAGCGGACAGAGCTCTGGAAACACCATATATTTT
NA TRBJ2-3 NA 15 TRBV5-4 CASSSDSTSTDTQYF TGTGCCAGCAGCTCGGACAGCACTAGCACAGATACGCAGTATTTT
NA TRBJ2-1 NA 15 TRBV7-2 CASSLQSGGVNEQFF TGTGCCAGCAGTTTACAGAGCGGAGGTGTCAATGAGCAGTTCTTC
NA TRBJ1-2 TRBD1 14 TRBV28 CASSAGGRPYSYTF TGTGCCAGCAGTGCAGGGGGGAGGCCCTATAGCTACACCTTC
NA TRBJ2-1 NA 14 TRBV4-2 CASSQGGTPNEQFF TGTGCCAGCAGCCAAGGGGGGACACCCAATGAGCAGTTCTTC
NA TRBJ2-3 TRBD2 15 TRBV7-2 CASSLRLAGADTQYF TGTGCCAGCAGCTTGAGACTAGCGGGAGCAGATACGCAGTATTTT
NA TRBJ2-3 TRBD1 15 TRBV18 CASSPPTGATDTQYF TGTGCCAGCTCACCACCGACAGGGGCCACAGATACGCAGTATTTT
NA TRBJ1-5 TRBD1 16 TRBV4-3 CASSQDGRQGYQPQHF TGCGCCAGCAGCCAAGATGGACGACAGGGGTATCAGCCCCAGCATTTT